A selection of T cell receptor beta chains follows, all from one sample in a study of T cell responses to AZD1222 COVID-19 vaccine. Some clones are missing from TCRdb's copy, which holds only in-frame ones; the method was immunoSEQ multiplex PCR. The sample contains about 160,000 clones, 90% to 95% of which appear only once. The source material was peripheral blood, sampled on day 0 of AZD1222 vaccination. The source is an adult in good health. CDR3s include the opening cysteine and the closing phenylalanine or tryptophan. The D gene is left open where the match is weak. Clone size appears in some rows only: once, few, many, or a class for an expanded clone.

CDR3 DNA: TGCGCCAGCAGCCAGAGACAGGGTGTTAACTATGGCTACACCTTC; CDR3 protein: CASSQRQGVNYGYTF; V gene: TRBV4-1; J gene: TRBJ1-2; D gene: TRBD1; CDR3 length: 15; clone size: NA
CDR3 DNA: TGTGCCAGCAGCTGGACAGGGGGAACCGGGGAGCTGTTTTTT; CDR3 protein: CASSWTGGTGELFF; V gene: TRBV6-2/TRBV6-3; J gene: TRBJ2-2; D gene: TRBD1; CDR3 length: 14; clone size: NA
CDR3 DNA: TGTGCCAGCAGCCAAGACAGGGGAACTGAAGCTTTCTTT; CDR3 protein: CASSQDRGTEAFF; V gene: TRBV6-5; J gene: TRBJ1-1; D gene: TRBD1; CDR3 length: 13; clone size: NA
CDR3 DNA: TGTGCCAGCAGTTTATCAGGGAACTCTCTCTACGAGCAGTACTTC; CDR3 protein: CASSLSGNSLYEQYF; V gene: TRBV27; J gene: TRBJ2-7; D gene: NA; CDR3 length: 15; clone size: NA
CDR3 DNA: TGTGCCAGCAGCTTACAGGGGTTTGGTAACTATGGCTACACCTTC; CDR3 protein: CASSLQGFGNYGYTF; V gene: TRBV7-2; J gene: TRBJ1-2; D gene: NA; CDR3 length: 15; clone size: NA
CDR3 DNA: TGTGCCTGGAGTGGGGCCGGGGGATCCTACGAGCAGTACTTC; CDR3 protein: CAWSGAGGSYEQYF; V gene: TRBV30; J gene: TRBJ2-7; D gene: NA; CDR3 length: 14; clone size: NA
CDR3 DNA: TGTGCCAGCAGTGTCAGCTACGAGCAGTACTTC; CDR3 protein: CASSVSYEQYF; V gene: TRBV25-1; J gene: TRBJ2-7; D gene: NA; CDR3 length: 11; clone size: NA
CDR3 DNA: TGTGCCAGCAGTTTAGGCGGTTTGGGAGGAGATACGCAGTATTTT; CDR3 protein: CASSLGGLGGDTQYF; V gene: TRBV28; J gene: TRBJ2-3; D gene: NA; CDR3 length: 15; clone size: NA
CDR3 DNA: TGTGCCAGCAGCTCGGACAGGCTGCAGTTCTTC; CDR3 protein: CASSSDRLQFF; V gene: TRBV5-4; J gene: TRBJ2-1; D gene: TRBD1; CDR3 length: 11; clone size: NA
CDR3 DNA: TGTGCCAGCAGCCTATGGACAGGAGGTGAAGCTTTCTTT; CDR3 protein: CASSLWTGGEAFF; V gene: TRBV14; J gene: TRBJ1-1; D gene: TRBD1; CDR3 length: 13; clone size: few
CDR3 DNA: TGCGCCAGCAGCCAAGACCGGGGCCTCTATGGCTACACCTTC; CDR3 protein: CASSQDRGLYGYTF; V gene: TRBV4-3; J gene: TRBJ1-2; D gene: NA; CDR3 length: 14; clone size: NA
CDR3 DNA: TGTGCCTGGAGTAATATGGGGGGAGGTCAGCCCCAGCATTTT; CDR3 protein: CAWSNMGGGQPQHF; V gene: TRBV30; J gene: TRBJ1-5; D gene: NA; CDR3 length: 14; clone size: NA
CDR3 DNA: TGCGCCAGCAGCCAAGTGGGAAGGGGCTACGAGCAGTACTTC; CDR3 protein: CASSQVGRGYEQYF; V gene: TRBV4-1; J gene: TRBJ2-7; D gene: NA; CDR3 length: 14; clone size: NA
CDR3 DNA: TGCGCCAGCAGCCAAGTATACCCAGCAGCTGGAAACACCATATATTTT; CDR3 protein: CASSQVYPAAGNTIYF; V gene: TRBV4-3; J gene: TRBJ1-3; D gene: NA; CDR3 length: 16; clone size: NA
CDR3 DNA: NA; CDR3 protein: CASSPRFSGPAYEQYF; V gene: TRBV9; J gene: TRBJ2-7; D gene: NA; CDR3 length: 16; clone size: NA
CDR3 DNA: TGTGCCAGCAGCAAAATGAGGGAAAAGGGAGAGGGGGAAGGGTATAGCAATCAGCCCCAGCATTTT; CDR3 protein: CASSKMREKGEGEGYSNQPQHF; V gene: TRBV21-1; J gene: TRBJ1-5; D gene: NA; CDR3 length: 22; clone size: NA
CDR3 DNA: TGTGCCAGCAGCTTAGGGGCTAGCGGGAGGGCCCCAGATACGCAGTATTTT; CDR3 protein: CASSLGASGRAPDTQYF; V gene: TRBV7-2; J gene: TRBJ2-3; D gene: TRBD2; CDR3 length: 17; clone size: NA
CDR3 DNA: TGCGCCAGCAGCGCGACAGGCAAGAGTACTGAAGCTTTCTTT; CDR3 protein: CASSATGKSTEAFF; V gene: TRBV4-1; J gene: TRBJ1-1; D gene: NA; CDR3 length: 14; clone size: NA
CDR3 DNA: TGTGCCAGCGCACGGACGGAGGCGTCCTACAATGAGCAGTTCTTC; CDR3 protein: CASARTEASYNEQFF; V gene: TRBV6-5; J gene: TRBJ2-1; D gene: NA; CDR3 length: 15; clone size: NA
CDR3 DNA: TGTGCCAGCAGTTATGAAGGAAACACCATATATTTT; CDR3 protein: CASSYEGNTIYF; V gene: TRBV2; J gene: TRBJ1-3; D gene: NA; CDR3 length: 12; clone size: NA
CDR3 DNA: TGTGCCACCAGTGCCCCGGGAGGGAGGGCTTTCTTT; CDR3 protein: CATSAPGGRAFF; V gene: TRBV24-1; J gene: TRBJ1-1; D gene: NA; CDR3 length: 12; clone size: NA
CDR3 DNA: TGTGCCAGCAGCATAATAGGAGAACGGGGCGAAGCTTTCTTT; CDR3 protein: CASSIIGERGEAFF; V gene: TRBV6-2/TRBV6-3; J gene: TRBJ1-1; D gene: NA; CDR3 length: 14; clone size: NA
CDR3 DNA: TGTGCCAGCAGCAGGGACAGCTACGAGCAGTACTTC; CDR3 protein: CASSRDSYEQYF; V gene: TRBV12-3/TRBV12-4; J gene: TRBJ2-7; D gene: TRBD1; CDR3 length: 12; clone size: NA
CDR3 DNA: TGCAGCGTCACCGATCCGGGTGAGCAGTTCTTC; CDR3 protein: CSVTDPGEQFF; V gene: TRBV29-1; J gene: TRBJ2-1; D gene: NA; CDR3 length: 11; clone size: once
CDR3 DNA: TGTGCCAGCAGCCAAGTGATGAACACTGAAGCTTTCTTT; CDR3 protein: CASSQVMNTEAFF; V gene: TRBV14; J gene: TRBJ1-1; D gene: NA; CDR3 length: 13; clone size: few
CDR3 DNA: TGTGCCAGCAGCACCAGCTTGCTCAATGAGCAGTTCTTC; CDR3 protein: CASSTSLLNEQFF; V gene: TRBV7-3; J gene: TRBJ2-1; D gene: NA; CDR3 length: 13; clone size: NA
CDR3 DNA: TGTGCCAGCACCTCGGGGGCCCCCTACGAGCAGTACTTC; CDR3 protein: CASTSGAPYEQYF; V gene: TRBV7-2; J gene: TRBJ2-7; D gene: NA; CDR3 length: 13; clone size: NA
CDR3 DNA: TGTGCCAGCAGCTGGGAGGGAGGGGAGAATTCACCCCTCCACTTT; CDR3 protein: CASSWEGGENSPLHF; V gene: TRBV5-6; J gene: TRBJ1-6; D gene: NA; CDR3 length: 15; clone size: NA
CDR3 DNA: TGTGCCAGCAGCTCCCGGGACAGCTTATCACCCCTCCACTTT; CDR3 protein: CASSSRDSLSPLHF; V gene: TRBV5-4; J gene: TRBJ1-6; D gene: TRBD1; CDR3 length: 14; clone size: NA
CDR3 DNA: TGTGCCAGCAGCGGTCGACAGGATAGTATGACCTATGGCTACACCTTC; CDR3 protein: CASSGRQDSMTYGYTF; V gene: TRBV7-9; J gene: TRBJ1-2; D gene: NA; CDR3 length: 16; clone size: NA
CDR3 DNA: TGTGCCTGGAGTGTAGGTCCCACTGAAGCTTTCTTT; CDR3 protein: CAWSVGPTEAFF; V gene: TRBV30; J gene: TRBJ1-1; D gene: NA; CDR3 length: 12; clone size: NA
CDR3 DNA: TGCGCCAGCAGCTTGGGCACAGGGGTTGGCTCACCCCTCCACTTT; CDR3 protein: CASSLGTGVGSPLHF; V gene: TRBV5-1; J gene: TRBJ1-6; D gene: TRBD1; CDR3 length: 15; clone size: NA